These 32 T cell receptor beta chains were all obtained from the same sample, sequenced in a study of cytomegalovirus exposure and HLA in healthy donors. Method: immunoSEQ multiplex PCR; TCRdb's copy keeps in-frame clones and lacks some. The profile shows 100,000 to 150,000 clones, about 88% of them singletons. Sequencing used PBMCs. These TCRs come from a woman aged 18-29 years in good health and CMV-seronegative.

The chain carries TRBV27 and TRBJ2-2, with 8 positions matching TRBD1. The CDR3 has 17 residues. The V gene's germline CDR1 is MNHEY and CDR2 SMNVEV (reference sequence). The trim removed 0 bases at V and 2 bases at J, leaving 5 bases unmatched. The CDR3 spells CASSLSLGQVNTGELFF. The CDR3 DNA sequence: TGTGCCAGCAGTTTATCCTTGGGACAGGTTAACACCGGGGAGCTGTTTTTT.

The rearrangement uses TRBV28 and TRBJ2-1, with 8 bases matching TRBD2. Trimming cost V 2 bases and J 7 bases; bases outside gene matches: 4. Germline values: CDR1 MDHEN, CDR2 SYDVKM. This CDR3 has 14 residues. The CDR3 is CASSLGLAGNEQFF. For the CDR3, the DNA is TGTGCCAGCAGTTTAGGGCTAGCGGGTAATGAGCAGTTCTTC.

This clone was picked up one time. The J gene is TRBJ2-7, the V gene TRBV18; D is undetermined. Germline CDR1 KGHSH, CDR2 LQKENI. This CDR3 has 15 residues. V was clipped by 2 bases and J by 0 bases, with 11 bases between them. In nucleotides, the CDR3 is TGTGCCAGCTCACCATCAGACTTCCACTCCTACGAGCAGTACTTC. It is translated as CASSPSDFHSYEQYF.

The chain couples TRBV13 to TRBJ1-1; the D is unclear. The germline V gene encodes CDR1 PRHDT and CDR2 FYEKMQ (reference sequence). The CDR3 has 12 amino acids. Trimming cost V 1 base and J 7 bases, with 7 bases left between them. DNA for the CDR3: TGTGCCAGCAGCTTAGCTCGTGTTGAAGCTTTCTTT. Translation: CASSLARVEAFF.

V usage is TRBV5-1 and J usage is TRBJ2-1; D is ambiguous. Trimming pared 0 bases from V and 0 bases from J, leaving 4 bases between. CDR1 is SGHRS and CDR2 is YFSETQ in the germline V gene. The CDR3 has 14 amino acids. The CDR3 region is CASSLVASYNEQFF. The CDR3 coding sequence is TGCGCCAGCAGCTTGGTGGCCTCCTACAATGAGCAGTTCTTC.

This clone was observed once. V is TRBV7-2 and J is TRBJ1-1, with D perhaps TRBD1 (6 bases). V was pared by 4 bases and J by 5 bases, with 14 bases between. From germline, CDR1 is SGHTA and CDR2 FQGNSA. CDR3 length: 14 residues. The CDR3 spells CASSSRQAGTEAFF. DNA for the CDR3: TGTGCCAGCAGCTCCCGACAGGCTGGGACTGAAGCTTTCTTT.

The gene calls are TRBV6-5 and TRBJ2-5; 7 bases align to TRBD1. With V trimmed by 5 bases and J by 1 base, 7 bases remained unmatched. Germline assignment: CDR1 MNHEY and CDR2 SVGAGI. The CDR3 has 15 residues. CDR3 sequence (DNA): TGTGCCAGCAGTCTCCAGACAGGGCCCCAAGAGACCCAGTACTTC. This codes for CASSLQTGPQETQYF.

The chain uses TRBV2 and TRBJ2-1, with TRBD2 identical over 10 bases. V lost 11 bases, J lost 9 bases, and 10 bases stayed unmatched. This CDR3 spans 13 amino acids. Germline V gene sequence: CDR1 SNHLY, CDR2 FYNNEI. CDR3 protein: CASRLAGDIEQFF. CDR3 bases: TGTGCCTCCCGGCTAGCGGGGGACATTGAGCAGTTCTTC.

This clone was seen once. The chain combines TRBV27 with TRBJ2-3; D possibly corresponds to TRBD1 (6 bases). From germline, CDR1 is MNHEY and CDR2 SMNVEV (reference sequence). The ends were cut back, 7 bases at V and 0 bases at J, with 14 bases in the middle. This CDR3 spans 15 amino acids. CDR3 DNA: TGTGCCAGCACCCTGGGGGCCATTAGCACAGATACGCAGTATTTT. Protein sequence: CASTLGAISTDTQYF.

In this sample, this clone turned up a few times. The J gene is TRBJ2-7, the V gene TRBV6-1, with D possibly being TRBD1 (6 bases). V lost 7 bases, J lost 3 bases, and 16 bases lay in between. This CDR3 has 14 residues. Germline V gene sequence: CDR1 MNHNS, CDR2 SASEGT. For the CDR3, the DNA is TGTGCCAGCACCGAGGGGGTTGGCCACTACGAGCAGTACGTC. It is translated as CASTEGVGHYEQYV.

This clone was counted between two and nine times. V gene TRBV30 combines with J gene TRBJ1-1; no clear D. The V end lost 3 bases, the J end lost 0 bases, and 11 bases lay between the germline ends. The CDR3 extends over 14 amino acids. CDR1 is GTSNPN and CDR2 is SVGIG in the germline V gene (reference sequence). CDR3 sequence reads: CAWRGPGMNTEAFF. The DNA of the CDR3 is TGTGCCTGGAGAGGCCCCGGGATGAACACTGAAGCTTTCTTT.

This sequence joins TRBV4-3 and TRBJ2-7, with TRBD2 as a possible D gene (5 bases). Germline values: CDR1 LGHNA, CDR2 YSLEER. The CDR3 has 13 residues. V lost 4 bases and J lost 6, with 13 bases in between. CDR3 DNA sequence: TGCGCCAGCAGCCCGACTACCCCTTCCGAGCAGTACTTC. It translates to CASSPTTPSEQYF.

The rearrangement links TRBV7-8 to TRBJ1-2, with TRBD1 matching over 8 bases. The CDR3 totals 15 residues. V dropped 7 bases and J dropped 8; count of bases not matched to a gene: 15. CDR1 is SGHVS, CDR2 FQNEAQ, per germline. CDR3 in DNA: TGTGCCAGCACCCTATTGGACAGGGAAGTTCAAGGCTACACCTTC. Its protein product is CASTLLDREVQGYTF.

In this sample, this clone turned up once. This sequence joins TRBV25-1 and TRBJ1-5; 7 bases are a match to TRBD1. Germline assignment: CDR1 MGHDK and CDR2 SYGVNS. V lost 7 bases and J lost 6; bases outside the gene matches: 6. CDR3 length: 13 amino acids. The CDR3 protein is CASTQGGSQPQHF. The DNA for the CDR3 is TGTGCCAGCACTCAGGGGGGTAGTCAGCCCCAGCATTTT.

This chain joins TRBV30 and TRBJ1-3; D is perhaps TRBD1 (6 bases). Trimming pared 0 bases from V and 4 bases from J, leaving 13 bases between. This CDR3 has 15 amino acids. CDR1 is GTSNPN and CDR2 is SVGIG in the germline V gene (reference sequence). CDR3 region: CAWSVQGTPGNTIYF. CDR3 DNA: TGTGCCTGGAGTGTACAAGGGACACCCGGAAACACCATATATTTT.

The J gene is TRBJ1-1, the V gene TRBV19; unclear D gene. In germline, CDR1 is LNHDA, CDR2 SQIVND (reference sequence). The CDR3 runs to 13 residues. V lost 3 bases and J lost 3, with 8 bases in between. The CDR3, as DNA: TGTGCCAGTAGTATTCCAGATTACACTGAAGCTTTCTTT. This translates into CASSIPDYTEAFF.

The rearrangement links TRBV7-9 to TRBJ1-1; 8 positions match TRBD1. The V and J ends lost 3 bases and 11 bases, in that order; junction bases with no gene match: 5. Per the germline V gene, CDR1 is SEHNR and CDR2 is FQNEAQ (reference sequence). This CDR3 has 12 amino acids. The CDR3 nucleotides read TGTGCCAGCAGCTTTTCAGGGGACAGGGCTTTCTTT. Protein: CASSFSGDRAFF.

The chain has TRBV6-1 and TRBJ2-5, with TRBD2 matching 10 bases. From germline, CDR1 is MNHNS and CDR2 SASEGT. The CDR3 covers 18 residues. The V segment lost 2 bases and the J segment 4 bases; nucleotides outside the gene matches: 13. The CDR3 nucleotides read TGTGCCAGCAGTGAAACCCCTAATCTAGCGGGAGTTCGAGAGACCCAGTACTTC. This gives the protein CASSETPNLAGVRETQYF.

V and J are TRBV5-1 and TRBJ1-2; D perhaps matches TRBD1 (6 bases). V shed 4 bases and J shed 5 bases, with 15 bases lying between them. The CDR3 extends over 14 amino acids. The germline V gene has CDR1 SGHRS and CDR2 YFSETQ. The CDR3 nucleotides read TGCGCCAGCAGCCCACAGGGAGGGGATTATGGCTACACCTTC. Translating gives CASSPQGGDYGYTF.

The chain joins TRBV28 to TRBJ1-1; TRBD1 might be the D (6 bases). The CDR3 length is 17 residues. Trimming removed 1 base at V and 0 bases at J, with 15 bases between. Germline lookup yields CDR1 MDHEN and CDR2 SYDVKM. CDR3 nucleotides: TGTGCCAGCAGTTTATTGATTGGGACACAACTGAACACTGAAGCTTTCTTT. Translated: CASSLLIGTQLNTEAFF.

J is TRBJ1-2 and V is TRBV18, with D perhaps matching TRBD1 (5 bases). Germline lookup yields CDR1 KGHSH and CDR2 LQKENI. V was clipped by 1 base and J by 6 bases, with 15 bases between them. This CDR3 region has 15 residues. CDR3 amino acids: CASSPLAGTENGYTF. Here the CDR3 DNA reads TGTGCCAGCTCACCACTCGCCGGGACTGAGAATGGCTACACCTTC.

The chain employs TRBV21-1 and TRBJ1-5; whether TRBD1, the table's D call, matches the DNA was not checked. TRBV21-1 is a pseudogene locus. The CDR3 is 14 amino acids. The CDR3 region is CASRWTGVRQPQHF. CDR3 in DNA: TGTGCCAGCAGATGGACAGGGGTACGGCAGCCCCAGCATTTT.

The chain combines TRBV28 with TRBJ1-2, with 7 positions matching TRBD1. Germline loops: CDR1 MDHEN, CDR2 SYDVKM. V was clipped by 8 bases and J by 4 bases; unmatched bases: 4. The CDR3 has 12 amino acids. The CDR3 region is CASGTALYGYTF. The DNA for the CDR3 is TGTGCCAGCGGGACAGCACTCTATGGCTACACCTTC.

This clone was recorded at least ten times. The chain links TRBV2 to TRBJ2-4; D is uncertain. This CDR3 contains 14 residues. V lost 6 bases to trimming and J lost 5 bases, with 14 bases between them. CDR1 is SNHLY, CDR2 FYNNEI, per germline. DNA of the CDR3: TGTGCCAGCAGCGCGTATTTTGAGGAAAACATTCAGTACTTC. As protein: CASSAYFEENIQYF. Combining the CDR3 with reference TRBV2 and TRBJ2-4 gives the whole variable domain EPEVTQTPSHQVTQMGQEVILRCVPISNHLYFYWYRQILGQKVEFLVSFYNNEISEKSEIFDDQFSVERPDGSNFTLKIRSTKLEDSAMYFCASSAYFEENIQYFGAGTRLSVL.

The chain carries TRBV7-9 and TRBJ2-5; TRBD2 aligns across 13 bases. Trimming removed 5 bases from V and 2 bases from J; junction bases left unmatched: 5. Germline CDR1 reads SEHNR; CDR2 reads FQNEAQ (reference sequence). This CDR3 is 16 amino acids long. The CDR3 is CASSPRLAGGQETQYF. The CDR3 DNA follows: TGTGCCAGCAGCCCCCGACTAGCGGGGGGTCAAGAGACCCAGTACTTC.

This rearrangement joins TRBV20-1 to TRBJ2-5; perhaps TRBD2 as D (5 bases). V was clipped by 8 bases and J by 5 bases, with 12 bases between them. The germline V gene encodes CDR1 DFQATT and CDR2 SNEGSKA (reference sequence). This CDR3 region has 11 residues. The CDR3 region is CSTRVAETQYF. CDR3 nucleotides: TGCAGTACCAGAGTAGCGGAGACCCAGTACTTC.

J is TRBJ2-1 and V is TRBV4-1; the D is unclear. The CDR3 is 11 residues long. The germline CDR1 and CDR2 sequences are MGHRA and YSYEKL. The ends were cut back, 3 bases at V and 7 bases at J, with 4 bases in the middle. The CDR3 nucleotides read TGCGCCAGCAGCCACGGTAATGAGCAGTTCTTC. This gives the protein CASSHGNEQFF.

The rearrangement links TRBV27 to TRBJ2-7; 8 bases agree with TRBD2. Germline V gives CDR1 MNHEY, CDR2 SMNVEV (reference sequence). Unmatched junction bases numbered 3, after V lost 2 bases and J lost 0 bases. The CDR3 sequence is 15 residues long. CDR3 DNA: TGTGCCAGCAGTTTAGGTAGCGGGACCTCCTACGAGCAGTACTTC. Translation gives CASSLGSGTSYEQYF.

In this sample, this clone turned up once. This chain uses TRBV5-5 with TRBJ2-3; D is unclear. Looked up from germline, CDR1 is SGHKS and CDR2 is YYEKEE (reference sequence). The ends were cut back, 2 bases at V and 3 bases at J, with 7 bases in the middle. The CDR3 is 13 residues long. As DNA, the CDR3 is TGTGCCAGCAGCTTTGACTGGACAGATACGCAGTATTTT. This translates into CASSFDWTDTQYF.

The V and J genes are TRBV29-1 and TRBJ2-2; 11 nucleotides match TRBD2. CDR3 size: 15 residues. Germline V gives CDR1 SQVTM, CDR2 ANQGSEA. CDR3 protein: CNFRFPGLAAGELFF. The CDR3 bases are TGCAACTTTCGATTTCCGGGACTAGCGGCCGGGGAGCTGTTTTTT.

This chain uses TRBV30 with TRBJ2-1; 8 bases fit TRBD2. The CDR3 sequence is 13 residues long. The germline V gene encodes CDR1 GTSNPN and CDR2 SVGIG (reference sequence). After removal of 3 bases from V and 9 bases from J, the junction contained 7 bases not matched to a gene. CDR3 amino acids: CAWSALAGGEQFF. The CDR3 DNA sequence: TGTGCCTGGAGCGCGCTAGCGGGTGGTGAGCAGTTCTTC.

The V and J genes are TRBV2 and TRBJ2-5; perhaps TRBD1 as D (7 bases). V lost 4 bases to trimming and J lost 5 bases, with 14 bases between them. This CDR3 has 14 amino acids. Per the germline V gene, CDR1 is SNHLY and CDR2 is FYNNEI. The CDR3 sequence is CASSGQGGAETQYF. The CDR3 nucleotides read TGTGCCAGCAGTGGGCAGGGGGGCGCCGAGACCCAGTACTTC. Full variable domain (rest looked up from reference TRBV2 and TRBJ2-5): EPEVTQTPSHQVTQMGQEVILRCVPISNHLYFYWYRQILGQKVEFLVSFYNNEISEKSEIFDDQFSVERPDGSNFTLKIRSTKLEDSAMYFCASSGQGGAETQYFGPGTRLLVL.